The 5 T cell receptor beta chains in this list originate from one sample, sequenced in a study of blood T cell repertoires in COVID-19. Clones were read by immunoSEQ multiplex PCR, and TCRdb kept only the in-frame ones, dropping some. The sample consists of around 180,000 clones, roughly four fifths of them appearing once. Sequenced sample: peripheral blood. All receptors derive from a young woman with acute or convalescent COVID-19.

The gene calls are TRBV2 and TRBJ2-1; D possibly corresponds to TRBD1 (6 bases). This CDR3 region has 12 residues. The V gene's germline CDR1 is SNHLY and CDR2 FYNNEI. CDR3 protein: CAWTDTYNEQFF. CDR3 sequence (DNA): TGTGCTTGGACAGACACCTACAATGAGCAGTTCTTC.

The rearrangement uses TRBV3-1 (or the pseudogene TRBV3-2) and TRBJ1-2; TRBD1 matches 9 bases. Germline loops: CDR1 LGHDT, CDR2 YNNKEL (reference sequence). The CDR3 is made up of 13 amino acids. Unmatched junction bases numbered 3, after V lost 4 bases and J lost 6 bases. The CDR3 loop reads CASSLQGAHGYTF. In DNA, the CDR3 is TGTGCCAGCAGCCTACAGGGGGCTCATGGCTACACCTTC.

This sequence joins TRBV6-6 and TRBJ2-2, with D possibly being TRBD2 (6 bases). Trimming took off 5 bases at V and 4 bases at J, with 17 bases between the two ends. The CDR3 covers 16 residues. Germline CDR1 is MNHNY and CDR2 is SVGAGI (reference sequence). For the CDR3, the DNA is TGTGCCAGCAGTGCCGGGAGCCCTACGGGCACCGGGGAGCTGTTTTTT. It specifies CASSAGSPTGTGELFF.

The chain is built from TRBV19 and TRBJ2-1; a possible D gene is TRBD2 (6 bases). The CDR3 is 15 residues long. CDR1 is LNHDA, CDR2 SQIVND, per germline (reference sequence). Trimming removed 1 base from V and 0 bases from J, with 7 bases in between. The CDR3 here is CASSIGGTSYNEQFF. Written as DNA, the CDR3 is TGTGCCAGTAGTATAGGCGGGACCTCCTACAATGAGCAGTTCTTC.

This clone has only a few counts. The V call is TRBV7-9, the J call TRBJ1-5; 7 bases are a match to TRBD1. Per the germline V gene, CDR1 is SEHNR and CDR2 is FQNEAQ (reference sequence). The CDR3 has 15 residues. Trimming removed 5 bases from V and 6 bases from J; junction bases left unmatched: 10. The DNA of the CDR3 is TGTGCCAGCAGCCGGGCCGACAGGGAAAGTCAGCCCCAGCATTTT. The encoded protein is CASSRADRESQPQHF. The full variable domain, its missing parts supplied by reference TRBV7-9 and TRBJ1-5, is DTGVSQNPRHKITKRGQNVTFRCDPISEHNRLYWYRQTLGQGPEFLTYFQNEAQLEKSRLLSDRFSAERPKGSFSTLEIQRTEQGDSAMYLCASSRADRESQPQHFGDGTRLSIL.